The rows below give T cell receptor beta chains drawn from one sample of a study of blood T cell repertoires in COVID-19. Sequencing used immunoSEQ multiplex PCR; TCRdb keeps in-frame clones, though not all of them. The sample lists approximately 250,000 clones, roughly 85% occurring once. Specimen: peripheral blood. The receptors were sampled from a man aged 45 to 65 with COVID-19, enrolled during active disease. The conserved cysteine and the conserved F or W are not part of the CDR3 here. D genes are given only for firm matches.

CDR3aa: ASSQAFAGELF; j_gene: TRBJ2-2; d_gene: NA; v_gene: TRBV3-1/TRBV3-2
CDR3aa: ASSVTGSPGEAF; j_gene: TRBJ1-1; d_gene: NA; v_gene: TRBV9
CDR3aa: ASSQGGLAGETYEQY; j_gene: TRBJ2-7; d_gene: TRBD2; v_gene: TRBV4-2
CDR3aa: ASSILSGGTGEQF; j_gene: TRBJ2-1; d_gene: TRBD2; v_gene: TRBV19
CDR3aa: SVDGELNTEAF; j_gene: TRBJ1-1; d_gene: NA; v_gene: TRBV29-1
CDR3aa: ASSFPGSTEAF; j_gene: TRBJ1-1; d_gene: NA; v_gene: TRBV5-1
CDR3aa: ASSYRGRETQY; j_gene: TRBJ2-5; d_gene: NA; v_gene: TRBV6-5
CDR3aa: ATRSDSGGIGELF; j_gene: TRBJ2-2; d_gene: NA; v_gene: TRBV24-1
CDR3aa: ASSPNEGEQY; j_gene: TRBJ2-7; d_gene: NA; v_gene: TRBV18
CDR3aa: ASRQSGGETQY; j_gene: TRBJ2-5; d_gene: NA; v_gene: TRBV11-2
CDR3aa: ASSQEGVSGPTDTQY; j_gene: TRBJ2-3; d_gene: NA; v_gene: TRBV4-2
CDR3aa: ASSVWGQQGIEQY; j_gene: TRBJ2-7; d_gene: TRBD1; v_gene: TRBV19
CDR3aa: ASSSDRGRIYSNQPQH; j_gene: TRBJ1-5; d_gene: TRBD1; v_gene: TRBV6-2/TRBV6-3
CDR3aa: ASSLAVTGGAHGYT; j_gene: TRBJ1-2; d_gene: TRBD1; v_gene: TRBV5-4
CDR3aa: ASSTDTRNEQF; j_gene: TRBJ2-1; d_gene: NA; v_gene: TRBV5-1
CDR3aa: ASSQDRVVSWGYT; j_gene: TRBJ1-2; d_gene: NA; v_gene: TRBV4-1
CDR3aa: ASSQELGGRKETQY; j_gene: TRBJ2-5; d_gene: NA; v_gene: TRBV4-3
CDR3aa: ASSVGGSGVQETQY; j_gene: TRBJ2-5; d_gene: TRBD2; v_gene: TRBV9